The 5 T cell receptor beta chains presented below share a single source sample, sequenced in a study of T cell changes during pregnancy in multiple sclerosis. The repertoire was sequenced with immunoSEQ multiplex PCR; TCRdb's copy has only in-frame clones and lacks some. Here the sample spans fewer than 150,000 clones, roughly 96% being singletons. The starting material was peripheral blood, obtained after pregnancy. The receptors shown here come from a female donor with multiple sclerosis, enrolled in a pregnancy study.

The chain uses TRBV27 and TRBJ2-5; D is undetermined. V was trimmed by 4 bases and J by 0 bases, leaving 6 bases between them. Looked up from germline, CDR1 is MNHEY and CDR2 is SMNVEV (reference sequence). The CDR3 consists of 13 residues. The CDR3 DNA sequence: TGTGCCAGCAGTTACAAGTACCAAGAGACCCAGTACTTC. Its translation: CASSYKYQETQYF.

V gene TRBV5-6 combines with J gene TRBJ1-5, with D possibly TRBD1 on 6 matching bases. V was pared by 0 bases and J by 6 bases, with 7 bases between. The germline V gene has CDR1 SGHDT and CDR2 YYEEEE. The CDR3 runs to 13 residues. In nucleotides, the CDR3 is TGTGCCAGCAGCTTGGCAGGGGTTCAGCCCCAGCATTTT. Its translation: CASSLAGVQPQHF. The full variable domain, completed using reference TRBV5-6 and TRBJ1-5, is DAGVTQSPTHLIKTRGQQVTLRCSPKSGHDTVSWYQQALGQGPQFIFQYYEEEERQRGNFPDRFSGHQFPNYSSELNVNALLLGDSALYLCASSLAGVQPQHFGDGTRLSIL.

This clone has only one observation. CDR3 sequence reads: CASSPGLAGVADTQYF. CDR3 bases: TGTGCCAGTAGTCCGGGACTAGCGGGAGTTGCGGATACGCAGTATTTT. The chain has TRBV19 and TRBJ2-3; 14 bases fit TRBD2. The germline CDR1 and CDR2 sequences are LNHDA and SQIVND (reference sequence). V was clipped by 5 bases and J by 6 bases; unmatched bases: 7. This CDR3 spans 16 amino acids.

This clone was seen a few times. The CDR3 sequence is CASSQDRGRTGELFF. The CDR3 nucleotides read TGTGCCAGCAGTCAGGACAGGGGAAGGACCGGGGAGCTGTTTTTT. The chain couples TRBV5-4 to TRBJ2-2, with 9 bases aligning to TRBD1. The germline gives CDR1 SGHNT, CDR2 YYREEE (reference sequence). This CDR3 is built from 15 residues. Trimming cost V 5 bases and J 5 bases; bases outside gene matches: 7.

CDR3: CASSSLAGSYNEQFF. The CDR3 nucleotides read TGTGCCAGCAGCTCCTTGGCAGGGTCCTACAATGAGCAGTTCTTC. The chain recombines TRBV9 with TRBJ2-1; the D gene is possibly TRBD1 (5 bases). This CDR3 has 15 residues. Germline V CDR1 and CDR2: SGDLS, YYNGEE. Trimming left V 4 bases short and J 1 base short, with 12 bases between.